A few counts support the clone carrying this T cell receptor beta chain. The entry originates in a study of T cells in Graves' hyperthyroidism and ophthalmopathy. Using RNA transcripts as the source, TCR beta CDR3 regions were amplified. First-round RT-PCR targeting the TCR CDR3 was performed with the HTBI primer set. TCRdb reprocessed the multiplex PCR reads via MiXCR and lists one record per CDR3 protein. The repertoire holds a few hundred thousand distinct CDR3 sequences, with roughly 50% as singletons. Germline V gives CDR1 MNHEY, CDR2 SMNVEV (reference sequence). This CDR3 is built from 12 residues. The germline V and J ends were trimmed by 4 bases and 3 bases, with 6 bases remaining between them.

Material: peripheral blood or thyroid tissue (not recorded which). The chain is built from TRBV27 and TRBJ1-2; D is unclear. This TCR derives from a young woman with Graves' hyperthyroidism. In nucleotides, the CDR3 is TGTGCCAGCAGTTCGGGCTACTATGGCTACACCTTC. This translates into CASSSGYYGYTF.